Below are 32 T cell receptor beta chains sequenced from a single sample in a study of T-cell memory formation after mild COVID-19. TCRdb analysed the 5' RACE reads with MiXCR anew, one entry per CDR3 protein. This table has hundreds of thousands of distinct CDR3 sequences, about 20% appearing once. The source material was PBMCs or a T cell subset sorted from them (not recorded which). These receptors all stem from an adult woman who had mild COVID-19 (a few samples of this study predate the infection). Cell type and time point are not known.

This clonotype was counted only a few times. CDR3 in amino acids: CASILTRAGSTEQFF. CDR3 DNA sequence: TGTGCCAGCATTCTGACGCGGGCTGGGTCGACTGAGCAGTTCTTC. The chain employs TRBV12-3 or TRBV12-4 and TRBJ2-1; weak D call: TRBD2 (5 bases). V gave up 7 bases and J gave up 9 bases, with 22 bases separating them. The CDR3 length is 15 residues.

This clonotype has a handful of counts. The genes are TRBV5-1 and TRBJ1-1; D perhaps matches TRBD1 (6 bases). Between the trimmed V and J ends, which lost 4 bases and 9 bases, there was a span of 19 bases. In germline, CDR1 is SGHRS, CDR2 YFSETQ. This CDR3 is 14 amino acids long. The CDR3 DNA reads as TGCGCCAGCAGCCTACCGGGACACAGCAATAAAGCTTTCTTT. This translates into CASSLPGHSNKAFF.

This chain uses TRBV5-1 with TRBJ2-3; D might be TRBD1 (5 bases). Trimming left V 4 bases short and J 2 bases short, with 14 bases between. The CDR3 spans 15 residues. Germline assignment: CDR1 SGHRS and CDR2 YFSETQ. The DNA for the CDR3 is TGCGCCAGCAGCCTCAGGGTCCCCCACACAGATACGCAGTATTTT. As protein: CASSLRVPHTDTQYF.

V is TRBV5-4 and J is TRBJ2-5; a weak D match, TRBD2 (6 bases). V was pared by 5 bases and J by 1 base, with 15 bases between. Germline V gene lookup returns CDR1 SGHNT and CDR2 YYREEE (reference sequence). The CDR3 covers 15 residues. Here the CDR3 DNA reads TGTGCCAGCAGTCCCGGGAGTTGGGGCCAAGAGACCCAGTACTTC. Translation: CASSPGSWGQETQYF.

This clonotype was observed a handful of times. This rearrangement joins TRBV27 to TRBJ2-7, with D perhaps TRBD2 (6 bases). The CDR3 covers 14 residues. In germline, CDR1 is MNHEY, CDR2 SMNVEV (reference sequence). Between the trimmed V and J ends, which lost 6 bases and 0 bases, there was a span of 12 bases. In DNA form, the CDR3 reads TGTGCCAGCAGATCGCGGGGATCCTCCTACGAGCAGTACTTC. Translated: CASRSRGSSYEQYF.

The rearrangement uses TRBV7-6 and TRBJ2-5, with D possibly TRBD2 on 5 matching bases. The CDR3 spans 16 residues. The V and J ends lost 4 bases and 2 bases respectively, with 17 bases between them. Germline-derived CDR1 and CDR2 are SGHVS and FNYEAQ. The chain's CDR3 is CASSWPRAGEQETQYF. CDR3 DNA sequence: TGTGCCAGCAGCTGGCCACGGGCGGGTGAGCAAGAGACCCAGTACTTC.

In this sample, this clonotype turned up a few times. The DNA of the CDR3 is TGTGCCAGCAGCCAAGATCCGTCAGGGGCGGGGGAGCAGTACTTC. This codes for CASSQDPSGAGEQYF. The chain carries TRBV4-2 and TRBJ2-7; D tentatively reads TRBD1 or TRBD2 (6 bases each). Trimming took 0 bases from V and 7 from J, leaving 16 bases between them. From germline, CDR1 is LGHNA and CDR2 YNFKEQ. The CDR3 contains 15 residues.

This clonotype was seen more than once but under ten times. The rearrangement links TRBV7-2 to TRBJ1-5; 8 bases align to TRBD1. In germline, CDR1 is SGHTA, CDR2 FQGNSA. This CDR3 spans 17 amino acids. Trimming took 2 bases from V and 6 from J; bases not matched to a gene: 12. The CDR3 DNA reads as TGTGCCAGCAGCTTACGATCGACAGGGGCAGGGGGTCAGCCCCAGCATTTT. It yields the protein CASSLRSTGAGGQPQHF.

The DNA for the CDR3 is TGTGCCAGCAGCTCAGACTCTAAGTCCTACGAGCAGTACTTC. Translated: CASSSDSKSYEQYF. The gene calls are TRBV7-9 and TRBJ2-7; D not resolved. V lost 4 bases and J 1 base, leaving 11 bases between the germline ends. The CDR3 is 14 amino acids. The V gene's germline CDR1 is SEHNR and CDR2 FQNEAQ (reference sequence). The full variable domain, rest sourced from reference TRBV7-9 and TRBJ2-7, is DTGVSQNPRHKITKRGQNVTFRCDPISEHNRLYWYRQTLGQGPEFLTYFQNEAQLEKSRLLSDRFSAERPKGSFSTLEIQRTEQGDSAMYLCASSSDSKSYEQYFGPGTRLTVT.

The chain uses TRBV10-3 and TRBJ2-1; D uncertain. V gave up 6 bases and J gave up 0 bases, with 15 bases separating them. The CDR3 length is 16 residues. Germline CDR1 is ENHRY and CDR2 is SYGVKD. The CDR3: CAIRPAAEHSYNEQFF. In nucleotides, the CDR3 is TGTGCCATCAGGCCGGCGGCGGAGCACTCCTACAATGAGCAGTTCTTC.

The J gene is TRBJ2-4, the V gene TRBV5-5; D gene ambiguous. The CDR3 extends over 14 amino acids. V was shortened by 2 bases and J by 10 bases, with 16 bases between the two germline ends. Looked up from germline, CDR1 is SGHKS and CDR2 is YYEKEE (reference sequence). The DNA of the CDR3 is TGTGCCAGCAGCTTAATCCGGGCCCAAGGGATTCAGTACTTC. Its translation: CASSLIRAQGIQYF. Variable domain in full (rest from reference TRBV5-5 and TRBJ2-4): DAGVTQSPTHLIKTRGQQVTLRCSPISGHKSVSWYQQVLGQGPQFIFQYYEKEERGRGNFPDRFSARQFPNYSSELNVNALLLGDSALYLCASSLIRAQGIQYFGAGTRLSVL.

The chain couples TRBV20-1 to TRBJ1-6; the D gene is possibly TRBD1 (5 bases). Germline values: CDR1 DFQATT, CDR2 SNEGSKA (reference sequence). The CDR3 length is 14 residues. V was trimmed by 0 bases and J by 8 bases, leaving 11 bases between them. CDR3 nucleotides: TGCAGTGCTAGAGAGGGCGGGGCCTATTCACCCCTCCACTTT. Amino acid sequence: CSAREGGAYSPLHF.

The chain is built from TRBV11-2 and TRBJ2-1; 8 nucleotides line up with TRBD1. This CDR3 is built from 17 residues. After removal of 5 bases from V and 2 bases from J, the junction contained 11 bases not matched to a gene. Per the germline V gene, CDR1 is SGHAT and CDR2 is FQNNGV. This chain's CDR3 is CASSPRGLQGAYNEQFF. CDR3 in DNA: TGTGCCAGCAGCCCTAGGGGTCTACAGGGGGCCTACAATGAGCAGTTCTTC.

This clonotype was detected only once. The rearrangement links TRBV29-1 to TRBJ2-5; 10 bases align to TRBD1. J lost 3 bases, V lost 7 bases, and 5 bases had no gene match. The CDR3 totals 13 residues. Germline assignment: CDR1 SQVTM and CDR2 ANQGSEA. In DNA form, the CDR3 reads TGCAGCGCCGGGGGACAGGGGAAAGAGACCCAGTACTTC. Protein sequence: CSAGGQGKETQYF.

A single count supports this clonotype. The rearrangement uses TRBV9 and TRBJ2-2, with TRBD1 matching over 10 bases. Germline assignment: CDR1 SGDLS and CDR2 YYNGEE. V gave up 3 bases and J gave up 2 bases; unmatched junction bases: 13. The CDR3 consists of 19 residues. CDR3 sequence: CASSARAAGTGDNTGELFF. The CDR3 nucleotides read TGTGCCAGCAGCGCCCGAGCGGCTGGGACAGGGGATAACACCGGGGAGCTGTTTTTT.

This clonotype was counted between two and nine times. The V gene is TRBV27, the J gene TRBJ2-7; 9 bases match TRBD1. V was clipped by 5 bases and J by 6 bases; unmatched bases: 17. This CDR3 contains 17 residues. Germline CDR1 reads MNHEY; CDR2 reads SMNVEV (reference sequence). DNA of the CDR3: TGTGCCAGCAGTACTCCAATAAAAAACAGGGGGCGAAGCGAGCAGTACTTC. It is translated as CASSTPIKNRGRSEQYF.

The chain joins TRBV7-8 to TRBJ2-1; TRBD1 agrees at 9 bases. Trimming took 3 bases from V and 5 from J; bases not matched to a gene: 2. The germline CDR1 and CDR2 sequences are SGHVS and FQNEAQ. This CDR3 has 14 residues. The CDR3, as DNA: TGTGCCAGCAGCTTGAGGGACAGGGACAATGAGCAGTTCTTC. It encodes CASSLRDRDNEQFF.

V usage is TRBV27 and J usage is TRBJ2-1, with 11 bases lining up with TRBD2. With 5 bases clipped from V and 8 bases from J, the junction kept 8 bases outside the gene matches. Per germline, CDR1 MNHEY and CDR2 SMNVEV (reference sequence). The CDR3 is made up of 15 amino acids. The DNA of the CDR3 is TGTGCCAGCAGTCCGACTAGCGGGGTGTTGTATGAGCAGTTCTTC. It yields the protein CASSPTSGVLYEQFF.

The gene calls are TRBV3-1 and TRBJ2-7, with TRBD2 identical over 7 bases. CDR1 LGHDT and CDR2 YNNKEL come from the germline V gene (reference sequence). Unmatched junction bases numbered 9, after V lost 4 bases and J lost 3 bases. This CDR3 has 15 amino acids. CDR3 protein: CASSLEAGLIYEQYF. The CDR3 DNA reads TGTGCCAGCAGCCTAGAAGCGGGGTTGATCTACGAGCAGTACTTC.

V is TRBV7-8 and J is TRBJ2-5, with a weak D call TRBD1 (6 bases). In germline, CDR1 is SGHVS, CDR2 FQNEAQ. The V and J ends lost 5 bases and 4 bases respectively, with 14 bases between them. The CDR3 is 14 amino acids. DNA for the CDR3: TGTGCCAGCAGCAACTGGGGGCGAGGAGAGACCCAGTACTTC. The encoded protein is CASSNWGRGETQYF.

The chain couples TRBV27 to TRBJ1-4, with D unclear. Per the germline V gene, CDR1 is MNHEY and CDR2 is SMNVEV (reference sequence). The CDR3 is 14 amino acids. V gave up 4 bases and J gave up 5 bases, with 11 bases separating them. This CDR3 is CASSSPSQNEKLFF. CDR3 sequence (DNA): TGTGCCAGCAGTTCTCCAAGTCAAAATGAAAAACTGTTTTTT. The variable domain in full, completed from reference TRBV27 and TRBJ1-4, reads EAQVTQNPRYLITVTGKKLTVTCSQNMNHEYMSWYRQDPGLGLRQIYYSMNVEVTDKGDVPEGYKVSRKEKRNFPLILESPSPNQTSLYFCASSSPSQNEKLFFGSGTQLSVL.

This chain connects TRBV12-3 or TRBV12-4 to TRBJ1-3, with D possibly TRBD1 on 6 matching bases. V was cut by 4 bases and J by 3 bases, with 7 bases left in between. The CDR3 totals 13 residues. CDR3 DNA: TGTGCCAGCAGTTACAGGGTTGGAAACACCATATATTTT. Translating gives CASSYRVGNTIYF.

This clonotype was seen a handful of times. This chain connects TRBV7-2 to TRBJ2-5; D may correspond to TRBD1 or TRBD2 (5 bases each). This CDR3 region has 15 residues. V dropped 1 base and J dropped 5 bases, with 14 bases sitting between them. Germline loops: CDR1 SGHTA, CDR2 FQGNSA. CDR3 in DNA: TGTGCCAGCAGCTTAGGGGGCTCGGGGCAGGAGACCCAGTACTTC. It specifies CASSLGGSGQETQYF.

The table lists this clonotype with a few counts. This CDR3 fails to terminate in the conserved phenylalanine or tryptophan, so it likely reflects a read error. The limits of the CDR3 on the DNA are not certain, so only TCRdb's listed CDR3 is given. This chain connects TRBV21-1 to TRBJ2-7; TRBD1 reflects the table's D call only, with no check against the DNA. TRBV21-1 is a pseudogene. The length of the CDR3 is 13 amino acids, counting both ends. This CDR3 is CASSKGEKGRRKI.

The J gene is TRBJ2-1, the V gene TRBV11-2; D may match TRBD1 or TRBD2 (6 bases each). This CDR3 comprises 15 residues. The germline V gene has CDR1 SGHAT and CDR2 FQNNGV. Trimming shortened V by 2 bases and J by 8 bases, and 16 bases separated the two germline ends. CDR3 DNA sequence: TGTGCCAGCAGCTTACGGCGGTTGGGGGGCGATGAGCAGTTCTTC. It encodes CASSLRRLGGDEQFF.

This clonotype has more than one count but fewer than ten. The chain recombines TRBV9 with TRBJ2-1, with D perhaps matching TRBD1 or TRBD2 (5 bases each). V was shortened by 0 bases and J by 0 bases, with 10 bases between the two germline ends. The CDR3 length is 16 residues. Germline V CDR1 and CDR2: SGDLS, YYNGEE. The CDR3 is CASSVGDASSYNEQFF. CDR3 coding DNA: TGTGCCAGCAGCGTAGGGGACGCCAGCTCCTACAATGAGCAGTTCTTC.

The V and J genes are TRBV20-1 and TRBJ2-7, with TRBD1 matching 7 bases. Germline V gene sequence: CDR1 DFQATT, CDR2 SNEGSKA (reference sequence). The CDR3 loop spans 15 amino acids. Trimming removed 3 bases from V and 0 bases from J; junction bases left unmatched: 8. DNA for the CDR3: TGCAGTGCTAGTCTACGGAAGGGGGCCTCCTACGAGCAGTACTTC. As protein: CSASLRKGASYEQYF.

The V and J genes are TRBV7-3 and TRBJ2-3, with 10 bases matching TRBD2. V was clipped by 2 bases and J by 4 bases; unmatched bases: 9. This CDR3 is 17 amino acids long. Germline loops: CDR1 SGHTA, CDR2 FQGTGA. In nucleotides, the CDR3 is TGTGCCAGCAGCTTATGGGGCGGTAGCGGGGGGTCAGATACGCAGTATTTT. It translates to CASSLWGGSGGSDTQYF.

This clonotype occurred a few times. The chain couples TRBV6-2 or TRBV6-3 to TRBJ1-2; no firm D call. Trimming removed 5 bases from V and 8 bases from J, with 15 bases in between. Germline V gives CDR1 MNHEY, CDR2 SVGEGT. This CDR3 has 13 amino acids. As DNA, the CDR3 is TGTGCCAGCAGTCCGGGTGAACGGTCCGGCTACACCTTC. Amino acids: CASSPGERSGYTF.

The chain joins TRBV21-1 to TRBJ2-7; no check of the table's D call, TRBD1, against the DNA was made. TRBV21-1 is flagged as a pseudogene. The CDR3 is 16 amino acids. The CDR3 sequence is CASSKTGQGGLDEQYF. The CDR3 DNA sequence: TGTGCCAGCAGCAAAACGGGACAGGGCGGGCTTGACGAGCAGTACTTC.

The genes are TRBV24-1 and TRBJ2-1; 10 bases align to TRBD2. Losses at the gene ends were 4 bases for V and 2 bases for J; bases not matched to a gene: 1. The germline V gene has CDR1 KGHDR and CDR2 SFDVKD. The CDR3 contains 15 residues. In nucleotides, the CDR3 is TGTGCCACCAGTGACGGGACTAGCGCCTACAATGAGCAGTTCTTC. It is translated as CATSDGTSAYNEQFF.

This clonotype was recorded at least ten times. The chain combines TRBV24-1 with TRBJ2-3; TRBD2 agrees at 8 bases. J was trimmed by 5 bases and V by 6 bases; bases with no gene match: 9. Germline CDR1 and CDR2: KGHDR and SFDVKD. The CDR3 is 15 residues long. The chain's CDR3 is CATSTGAGEVDTQYF. The CDR3, as DNA: TGTGCCACCAGTACCGGAGCGGGAGAGGTAGATACGCAGTATTTT.